What follows are 14 T cell receptor beta chains derived from one specimen sequenced in a study of blood T cell repertoires in COVID-19. Profiling relied on immunoSEQ multiplex PCR, and the TCRdb table lists in-frame clones only, not all of them. The sample includes hundreds of thousands of clones, roughly 86% of them seen just once. The sample was PBMCs or T cells enriched from blood (not recorded which). These receptors all come from a woman under 40 who had recovered from COVID-19.

CDR3 nucleotides: TGTGCCAGCACCCTGCTTCCGGGACAGGGCAATCAGCCCCAGCATTTT. Translating it yields CASTLLPGQGNQPQHF. The chain employs TRBV28 and TRBJ1-5; 8 positions agree with TRBD1. V gave up 7 bases and J gave up 2 bases; unmatched junction bases: 10. The CDR3 length is 16 residues. Germline lookup yields CDR1 MDHEN and CDR2 SYDVKM.

The CDR3 loop is CASSPGTADYGYTF. The CDR3 bases are TGTGCCAGCAGCCCAGGGACAGCCGACTATGGCTACACCTTC. V gene TRBV7-3 combines with J gene TRBJ1-2; 7 positions match TRBD1. The CDR3 is 14 residues long. After removal of 5 bases from V and 3 bases from J, the junction contained 6 bases not matched to a gene. Looked up from germline, CDR1 is SGHTA and CDR2 is FQGTGA.

The V gene is TRBV19, the J gene TRBJ1-2; 8 bases align to TRBD1. The CDR3 runs 13 residues. J was trimmed by 4 bases and V by 10 bases; bases with no gene match: 8. Per the germline V gene, CDR1 is LNHDA and CDR2 is SQIVND (reference sequence). The CDR3 spells CATTDRASYGYTF. As DNA, the CDR3 is TGTGCCACCACGGACAGGGCGTCCTATGGCTACACCTTC.

This clone has a handful of counts. The genes are TRBV24-1 and TRBJ1-5, with D perhaps matching TRBD1 (5 bases). Between the trimmed V and J ends, which lost 2 bases and 3 bases, there was a span of 16 bases. The CDR3 totals 17 residues. Germline assignment: CDR1 KGHDR and CDR2 SFDVKD. As DNA, the CDR3 is TGTGCCACCAGTGATTCGAGGCGACAGAGCAACAATCAGCCCCAGCATTTT. This translates into CATSDSRRQSNNQPQHF.

The V gene is TRBV2, the J gene TRBJ1-6, with TRBD1 identical over 7 bases. The V and J ends lost 6 bases and 14 bases, in that order; junction bases with no gene match: 16. The CDR3 totals 15 residues. Germline-derived CDR1 and CDR2 are SNHLY and FYNNEI. CDR3 amino acids: CASSPTGGGLSTLHF. As DNA, the CDR3 is TGTGCCAGCAGCCCCACGGGAGGGGGCCTATCCACCCTCCACTTT.

The CDR3 nucleotides are TGTGCCAGCTCACCGAGACAGAACCGTAATGAAAAACTGTTTTTT. It yields the protein CASSPRQNRNEKLFF. The chain employs TRBV18 and TRBJ1-4; D may be TRBD1 (5 bases). The CDR3 contains 15 residues. Germline-derived CDR1 and CDR2 are KGHSH and LQKENI. Trimming took off 3 bases at V and 4 bases at J, with 12 bases between the two ends.

CDR3: CASSFRQGEDTEAFF. CDR3 nucleotide sequence: TGCGCCAGCAGCTTTAGGCAGGGGGAGGACACTGAAGCTTTCTTT. This rearrangement joins TRBV5-1 to TRBJ1-1; 7 bases line up with TRBD1. The V gene end was trimmed by 2 bases and the J gene end by 3 bases; junction bases not matched to a gene: 7. This CDR3 is built from 15 residues. The germline gives CDR1 SGHRS, CDR2 YFSETQ.

The chain couples TRBV7-2 to TRBJ1-5; D possibly corresponds to TRBD1 (5 bases). V was shortened by 0 bases and J by 3 bases, with 6 bases between the two germline ends. CDR3 size: 14 residues. Looked up from germline, CDR1 is SGHTA and CDR2 is FQGNSA. This chain's CDR3 is CASSLARDNQPQHF. In nucleotides, the CDR3 is TGTGCCAGCAGCTTAGCCAGGGACAATCAGCCCCAGCATTTT.

The V gene is TRBV12-3 or TRBV12-4, the J gene TRBJ2-2; D gene unclear. The germline V and J ends were trimmed by 7 bases and 5 bases, with 5 bases remaining between them. The CDR3 sequence is 11 residues long. The CDR3 DNA reads as TGTGCCAGCACTAGAACCGGGGAGCTGTTTTTT. Amino acids: CASTRTGELFF.

Only one count was recorded for this clone. For the CDR3, the DNA is TGCAGTGCTAGTTTGACTAGTCGCTCCTACGAGCAGTACTTC. Protein sequence: CSASLTSRSYEQYF. This chain uses TRBV20-1 with TRBJ2-7; D is perhaps TRBD2 (6 bases). Germline loops: CDR1 DFQATT, CDR2 SNEGSKA (reference sequence). V lost 3 bases to trimming and J lost 0 bases, with 12 bases between them. This CDR3 has 14 residues.

The rearrangement links TRBV5-8 to TRBJ1-2, with D maybe TRBD1 (6 bases). Trimming took 0 bases from V and 2 from J, leaving 23 bases between them. This CDR3 has 19 residues. CDR1 is SGHTS, CDR2 YDEGEE, per germline. The CDR3 protein is CASSLAEGGIHPFNYGYTF. The CDR3 DNA follows: TGTGCCAGCAGCTTGGCCGAAGGGGGAATCCATCCATTCAACTATGGCTACACCTTC.

This chain uses TRBV18 with TRBJ2-7; 9 bases are a match to TRBD2. Germline CDR1 KGHSH, CDR2 LQKENI. The CDR3 covers 15 residues. The J segment lost 9 bases and the V segment lost 5 bases, leaving 14 bases of the junction unmatched. CDR3 in amino acids: CASSISSGDPPMQYF. As DNA, the CDR3 is TGTGCCAGCTCAATCTCTAGCGGGGACCCCCCCATGCAGTACTTC. Full variable domain (missing parts from reference TRBV18 and TRBJ2-7): NAGVMQNPRHLVRRRGQEARLRCSPMKGHSHVYWYRQLPEEGLKFMVYLQKENIIDESGMPKERFSAEFPKEGPSILRIQQVVRGDSAAYFCASSISSGDPPMQYFGPGTRLTVT.

The V and J genes are TRBV27 and TRBJ2-3; possibly TRBD1 for D (5 bases). The ends were cut back, 3 bases at V and 1 base at J, with 14 bases in the middle. There are 16 residues in the CDR3. Germline assignment: CDR1 MNHEY and CDR2 SMNVEV (reference sequence). The CDR3 region has the DNA TGTGCCAGCAGTTTGGCAGCGTTGACAGGCACAGATACGCAGTATTTT. Amino acids: CASSLAALTGTDTQYF.

This chain connects TRBV9 to TRBJ2-5; TRBD1 matches 7 bases. V shed 0 bases and J 0 bases; nucleotides not matched to a gene: 5. CDR1 and CDR2 from the germline V gene are SGDLS and YYNGEE. This CDR3 region has 16 residues. CDR3 in amino acids: CASSVATGQDQETQYF. CDR3 DNA: TGTGCCAGCAGCGTAGCTACTGGACAGGACCAAGAGACCCAGTACTTC. Full variable domain (remainder filled in from reference TRBV9 and TRBJ2-5): DSGVTQTPKHLITATGQRVTLRCSPRSGDLSVYWYQQSLDQGLQFLIQYYNGEERAKGNILERFSAQQFPDLHSELNLSSLELGDSALYFCASSVATGQDQETQYFGPGTRLLVL.